These T cell receptor beta chains were read from a single sample in a study of blood T cells in healthy people across ages. One entry per CDR3 protein results from TCRdb running MiXCR on the 5' RACE reads. Among approximately 900,000 distinct CDR3 sequences listed, 25% to 30% were seen once. The sample also formed part of further work on T cells of mothers and their children.

Sequencing input: blood. These receptors came from a woman aged 40 to 49 in good health. Both conserved end residues are part of each CDR3. The order of the fields is J gene, D gene, clone size, V gene, CDR3 protein, CDR3 DNA. A D gene is named only where the DNA matches it firmly. Some rows mark clone size as missing; the rest say once, few, many or name a class of expanded clone.

TRBJ2-7	NA	many	TRBV20-1	CSVPGQNYEQYF	TGCAGTGTTCCGGGACAAAACTACGAGCAGTACTTC
TRBJ2-7	NA	many	TRBV5-6	CASSFGTGEQYF	TGTGCCAGCAGCTTTGGGACCGGGGAGCAGTACTTC
TRBJ2-1	NA	few	TRBV7-9	CASSLVYADNNEQFF	TGTGCTAGCAGCTTAGTCTACGCAGATAATAATGAGCAGTTCTTC
TRBJ2-5	NA	many	TRBV12-3/TRBV12-4	CASSLAGWRVGEESETQYF	TGTGCCAGCAGTTTAGCAGGGTGGAGAGTCGGTGAAGAGTCAGAGACCCAGTACTTC
TRBJ1-6	TRBD1	NA	TRBV12-3/TRBV12-4	CTSKQGAGSPLHF	TGTACCAGCAAGCAGGGGGCAGGTTCACCCCTCCACTTT
TRBJ2-1	TRBD2	few	TRBV5-1	CASSFGTSGAYEHNEQFF	TGCGCCAGCAGCTTCGGGACTAGCGGGGCGTACGAGCACAATGAGCAGTTCTTC
TRBJ1-2	NA	many	TRBV5-4	CASIPDRAYGYTF	TGTGCCAGCATCCCCGACAGAGCCTATGGCTACACCTTC
TRBJ2-4	NA	many	TRBV5-1	CASSPGRTDLAKNIQYF	TGCGCCAGCAGCCCAGGACGGACAGATCTAGCCAAAAACATTCAGTACTTC
TRBJ1-1	NA	NA	TRBV5-4	CASSFIRNTEAFF	TGTGCCAGCAGCTTTATCAGAAACACTGAAGCTTTCTTT
TRBJ2-1	NA	many	TRBV9	CASSVDGPSGNEQFF	TGTGCCAGCAGCGTAGATGGACCTTCAGGGAATGAGCAGTTCTTC
TRBJ2-3	NA	NA	TRBV7-9	CASSAALHSTDTQYF	TGTGCCAGCAGCGCCGCTCTCCACAGCACAGATACGCAGTATTTT
TRBJ2-2	TRBD1	NA	TRBV5-1	CASSVGQGYGELFF	TGCGCCAGCAGCGTGGGACAGGGGTACGGGGAGCTGTTTTTT
TRBJ2-3	NA	few	TRBV7-2	CANSQTSLGTDTQYF	TGTGCCAACAGCCAGACCAGCTTGGGCACAGATACGCAGTATTTT
TRBJ2-5	NA	once	TRBV20-1	CSAREWGQGPETQYF	TGCAGTGCTAGAGAATGGGGTCAGGGGCCGGAGACCCAGTACTTC
TRBJ2-5	TRBD2	few	TRBV12-3/TRBV12-4	CASSFTSGGGRETQYF	TGTGCCAGCAGTTTCACTAGCGGGGGGGGACGGGAGACCCAGTACTTC
TRBJ2-5	TRBD1	NA	TRBV6-1	CASTILTGTGKETQYF	TGTGCCAGCACCATTTTAACTGGGACAGGGAAAGAGACCCAGTACTTC